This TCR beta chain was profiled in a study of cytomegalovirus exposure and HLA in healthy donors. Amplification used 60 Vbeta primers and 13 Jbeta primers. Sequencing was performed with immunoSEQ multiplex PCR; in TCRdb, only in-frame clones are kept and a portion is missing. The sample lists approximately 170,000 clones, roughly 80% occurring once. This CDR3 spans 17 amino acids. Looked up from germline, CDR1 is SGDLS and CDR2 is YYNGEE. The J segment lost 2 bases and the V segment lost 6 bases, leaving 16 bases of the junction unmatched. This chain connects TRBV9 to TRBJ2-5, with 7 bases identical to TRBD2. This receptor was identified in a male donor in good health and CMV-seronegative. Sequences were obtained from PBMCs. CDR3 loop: CASNGGRGGARQETQYF. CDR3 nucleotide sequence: TGTGCCAGCAATGGAGGGCGGGGAGGGGCAAGGCAAGAGACCCAGTACTTC.